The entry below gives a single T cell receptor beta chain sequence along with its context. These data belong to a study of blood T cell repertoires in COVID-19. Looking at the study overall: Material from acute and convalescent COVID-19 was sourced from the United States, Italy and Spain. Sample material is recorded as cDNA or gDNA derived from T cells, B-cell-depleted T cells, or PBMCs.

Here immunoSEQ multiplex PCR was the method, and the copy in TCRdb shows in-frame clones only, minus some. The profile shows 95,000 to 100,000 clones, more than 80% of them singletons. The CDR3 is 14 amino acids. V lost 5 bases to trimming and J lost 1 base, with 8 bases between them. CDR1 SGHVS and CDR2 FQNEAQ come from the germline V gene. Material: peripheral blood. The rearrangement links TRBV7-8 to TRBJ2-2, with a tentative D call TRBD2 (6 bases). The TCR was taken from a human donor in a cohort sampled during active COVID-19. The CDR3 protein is CASSLGLNTGELFF. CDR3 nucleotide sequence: TGTGCCAGCAGCCTGGGACTGAACACCGGGGAGCTGTTTTTT.